These 23 T cell receptor beta chains were sequenced from one sample in a study of cytomegalovirus exposure and HLA in healthy donors. The primer mix had 60 Vbeta and 13 Jbeta primers. Using immunoSEQ multiplex PCR, the repertoire was profiled, and TCRdb retains in-frame clones only, with some absent. This sample's table has around 130,000 clones. The source material was PBMCs. The receptors shown here come from a woman in her thirties or forties in good health and CMV-seronegative.

The gene calls are TRBV5-4 and TRBJ2-5; D remains ambiguous. The V end lost 4 bases, the J end lost 1 base, and 8 bases lay between the germline ends. Per germline, CDR1 SGHNT and CDR2 YYREEE (reference sequence). This CDR3 region has 13 residues. This chain's CDR3 is CASSPTRQETQYF. CDR3 sequence (DNA): TGTGCCAGCAGCCCGACACGCCAAGAGACCCAGTACTTC.

This chain joins TRBV4-2 and TRBJ1-2; TRBD1 agrees at 8 bases. The CDR3 totals 16 residues. Looked up from germline, CDR1 is LGHNA and CDR2 is YNFKEQ. Trimming removed 0 bases from V and 4 bases from J; junction bases left unmatched: 7. The CDR3 loop reads CASSQDSNRGSYGYTF. CDR3 in DNA: TGTGCCAGCAGCCAAGATTCTAACAGGGGGTCCTATGGCTACACCTTC.

V is TRBV9 and J is TRBJ2-7, with unresolved D. The length of the CDR3 is 12 residues. From germline, CDR1 is SGDLS and CDR2 YYNGEE. The V end lost 0 bases, the J end lost 5 bases, and 6 bases lay between the germline ends. Here the CDR3 reads CASSVAGNEQYF. Here the CDR3 DNA reads TGTGCCAGCAGCGTAGCTGGCAACGAGCAGTACTTC.

The V and J genes are TRBV7-2 and TRBJ1-1, with D tentatively TRBD1 (5 bases). The germline gives CDR1 SGHTA, CDR2 FQGNSA. V lost 1 base to trimming and J lost 6 bases, with 12 bases between them. The CDR3 length is 14 residues. The CDR3 protein is CASSLGGAKAEAFF. Here the CDR3 DNA reads TGTGCCAGCAGCTTAGGGGGCGCGAAGGCTGAAGCTTTCTTT.

The chain couples TRBV7-9 to TRBJ2-3; TRBD1 is a possible D gene (6 bases). Germline V gene lookup returns CDR1 SEHNR and CDR2 FQNEAQ (reference sequence). The CDR3 extends over 14 amino acids. V lost 5 bases, J lost 0 bases, and 9 bases lay in between. CDR3 loop: CASSPQGSTDTQYF. For the CDR3, the DNA is TGTGCCAGCAGCCCCCAGGGGAGCACAGATACGCAGTATTTT.

This chain connects TRBV27 to TRBJ1-1; TRBD1 matches at 7 bases. V lost 8 bases and J lost 5; bases outside the gene matches: 11. Germline V gene data show CDR1 as MNHEY and CDR2 as SMNVEV (reference sequence). This CDR3 has 14 amino acids. The CDR3: CASAPPGGGTEAFF. CDR3 DNA: TGTGCCAGCGCTCCGCCAGGGGGTGGGACTGAAGCTTTCTTT.

The chain couples TRBV5-6 to TRBJ2-7; TRBD1 is a possible D gene (5 bases). CDR3 length equals 14 residues. Trimming left V 3 bases short and J 7 bases short, with 17 bases between. The germline CDR1 and CDR2 sequences are SGHDT and YYEEEE. This CDR3 is CASSSTAAPHEQYF. For the CDR3, the DNA is TGTGCCAGCAGCTCGACAGCAGCTCCGCATGAGCAGTACTTC.

CDR3 in amino acids: CASSYPGGQGLYEQYF. The CDR3 DNA is TGTGCCAGCAGTTACCCCGGGGGACAGGGACTTTACGAGCAGTACTTC. This rearrangement joins TRBV6-6 to TRBJ2-7; TRBD1 agrees at 9 bases. The CDR3 spans 16 residues. The germline V gene has CDR1 MNHNY and CDR2 SVGAGI (reference sequence). The ends lost 2 bases at V and 4 bases at J; junction bases unmatched: 9.

The chain combines TRBV5-1 with TRBJ2-5, with a possible D match to TRBD2 (5 bases). The J call is in doubt because the DNA end fits TRBJ2-7 better. Germline V gives CDR1 SGHRS, CDR2 YFSETQ. The CDR3 runs to 12 residues. The CDR3: CASRRDSYEQYF. In DNA form, the CDR3 reads TGCGCCAGCAGGAGGGATTCCTACGAGCAGTACTTC.

The chain couples TRBV7-2 to TRBJ1-2; 7 nucleotides line up with TRBD1. The CDR3 runs to 13 residues. Germline lookup yields CDR1 SGHTA and CDR2 FQGNSA. V lost 1 base to trimming and J lost 8 bases; unmatched junction nucleotides: 4. The DNA for the CDR3 is TGTGCCAGCAGCTTAGACAGGGGAGCGGGCTACACCTTC. This sequence encodes CASSLDRGAGYTF.

This sequence joins TRBV5-1 and TRBJ2-7; tentative D call: TRBD1 (6 bases). V was shortened by 0 bases and J by 4 bases, with 14 bases between the two germline ends. CDR1 is SGHRS and CDR2 is YFSETQ in the germline V gene. CDR3 length: 15 residues. The CDR3 DNA sequence: TGCGCCAGCAGCTTGGTTCAGGGGCGCGTGTACGAGCAGTACTTC. As protein: CASSLVQGRVYEQYF. The full variable domain, rest sourced from reference TRBV5-1 and TRBJ2-7, is KAGVTQTPRYLIKTRGQQVTLSCSPISGHRSVSWYQQTPGQGLQFLFEYFSETQRNKGNFPGRFSGRQFSNSRSEMNVSTLELGDSALYLCASSLVQGRVYEQYFGPGTRLTVT.

This sequence joins TRBV19 and TRBJ1-1, with D uncertain. The CDR3 runs 11 residues. Between the trimmed V and J ends, which lost 6 bases and 3 bases, there was a span of 5 bases. CDR1 is LNHDA and CDR2 is SQIVND in the germline V gene (reference sequence). CDR3 sequence (DNA): TGTGCCAGTAGCCTCTACACTGAAGCTTTCTTT. It specifies CASSLYTEAFF. Using reference TRBV19 and TRBJ1-1 for the parts outside the CDR3, the full variable domain is DGGITQSPKYLFRKEGQNVTLSCEQNLNHDAMYWYRQDPGQGLRLIYYSQIVNDFQKGDIAEGYSVSREKKESFPLTVTSAQKNPTAFYLCASSLYTEAFFGQGTRLTVV.

The chain recombines TRBV10-3 with TRBJ2-1; 7 bases are shared with TRBD1. Trimming at V came to 2 bases and at J to 7 bases, leaving 17 bases not matched to a gene. CDR1 and CDR2 from the germline V gene are ENHRY and SYGVKD. There are 18 residues in the CDR3. CDR3 sequence reads: CAISETVDRISRGNEQFF. DNA for the CDR3: TGTGCCATCAGTGAGACCGTGGACAGGATTAGTCGAGGAAATGAGCAGTTCTTC.

J is TRBJ1-1 and V is TRBV7-2; 8 nucleotides agree with TRBD1. The J segment lost 5 bases and the V segment lost 5 bases, leaving 10 bases of the junction unmatched. The CDR3 runs 15 residues. Germline V gene sequence: CDR1 SGHTA, CDR2 FQGNSA. CDR3 sequence reads: CASSRTQGAITEAFF. CDR3 nucleotide sequence: TGTGCCAGCAGCCGTACTCAGGGGGCGATAACTGAAGCTTTCTTT.

The chain uses TRBV2 and TRBJ2-7, with 7 bases matching TRBD1. The CDR3 has 13 amino acids. Germline loops: CDR1 SNHLY, CDR2 FYNNEI. With V trimmed by 6 bases and J by 7 bases, 9 bases remained unmatched. Here the CDR3 reads CASSIGQAEEQYF. The CDR3, as DNA: TGTGCCAGCAGCATTGGACAGGCTGAAGAGCAGTACTTC.

V and J are TRBV9 and TRBJ2-1; the D gene is possibly TRBD1 (5 bases). CDR3 length equals 13 residues. The V end was cut by 0 bases, the J end by 7 bases, with 8 bases between. Germline loops: CDR1 SGDLS, CDR2 YYNGEE. The CDR3 reads CASSVVTGNEQFF. The CDR3 DNA is TGTGCCAGCAGCGTAGTAACAGGTAATGAGCAGTTCTTC.

V and J are TRBV19 and TRBJ2-3; the D gene is possibly TRBD2 (5 bases). The V end lost 6 bases, the J end lost 1 base, and 17 bases lay between the germline ends. From germline, CDR1 is LNHDA and CDR2 SQIVND (reference sequence). The CDR3 has 16 amino acids. CDR3 protein: CASSLGRGAGTDTQYF. CDR3 sequence (DNA): TGTGCCAGTAGCCTGGGCCGGGGAGCCGGCACAGATACGCAGTATTTT.

This sequence joins TRBV11-2 and TRBJ1-2; D is perhaps TRBD1 (5 bases). CDR3 length: 16 amino acids. V gave up 5 bases and J gave up 4 bases, with 20 bases separating them. CDR1 SGHAT and CDR2 FQNNGV come from the germline V gene. The CDR3 loop is CASSPLPGLQTYGYTF. In DNA, the CDR3 is TGTGCCAGCAGCCCATTGCCGGGACTCCAAACCTATGGCTACACCTTC.

Of note for this clone: A junction boundary mismatches the germline segment, possibly from a read error. The chain joins TRBV10-3 to TRBJ1-2, with 7 bases lining up with TRBD1. Germline lookup yields CDR1 ENHRY and CDR2 SYGVKD. This CDR3 region has 12 residues. The CDR3 region has the DNA TGTGCCATCACTCCGACAGGGTATGGCCACACCTTC. This translates into CAITPTGYGHTF.

In DNA, the CDR3 is TGTGCCAGCAGCGTTATCGGGTACTATGGCTACACCTTC. Translation: CASSVIGYYGYTF. This chain links TRBV9 with TRBJ1-2; no reliable D call. Looked up from germline, CDR1 is SGDLS and CDR2 is YYNGEE. This CDR3 contains 13 residues. V lost 2 bases and J 3 bases, leaving 8 bases between the germline ends.

The chain joins TRBV5-1 to TRBJ1-4; 7 bases match TRBD1. The length of the CDR3 is 14 residues. The V and J ends lost 4 bases and 3 bases, in that order; junction bases with no gene match: 3. CDR1 SGHRS and CDR2 YFSETQ come from the germline V gene. DNA of the CDR3: TGCGCCAGCAGCCCGGGACAGTCTAATGAAAAACTGTTTTTT. This sequence encodes CASSPGQSNEKLFF. Drawing the rest from reference TRBV5-1 and TRBJ1-4, the complete variable domain is KAGVTQTPRYLIKTRGQQVTLSCSPISGHRSVSWYQQTPGQGLQFLFEYFSETQRNKGNFPGRFSGRQFSNSRSEMNVSTLELGDSALYLCASSPGQSNEKLFFGSGTQLSVL.

V gene TRBV28 combines with J gene TRBJ1-1; TRBD1 might be the D (6 bases). Germline V gene lookup returns CDR1 MDHEN and CDR2 SYDVKM. V lost 2 bases and J lost 11, with 12 bases in between. The CDR3 length is 12 residues. The CDR3 sequence is CASSLVGTNAFF. The CDR3 coding sequence is TGTGCCAGCAGTTTAGTCGGGACAAATGCTTTCTTT.

The chain joins TRBV11-2 to TRBJ2-5, with TRBD2 identical over 12 bases. Looked up from germline, CDR1 is SGHAT and CDR2 is FQNNGV. The junction had 6 bases not matched to a gene; V was cut back by 8 bases and J by 2 bases. CDR3 size: 15 residues. CDR3 region: CASQLAGGPQETQYF. CDR3 in DNA: TGTGCCAGCCAACTAGCGGGGGGTCCACAAGAGACCCAGTACTTC.